This TCR beta chain was observed in a study of T cell responses to AZD1222 COVID-19 vaccine. Some clones are missing from TCRdb's copy, which holds only in-frame ones; the method was immunoSEQ multiplex PCR. The sample lists about 120,000 clones, just over 85% occurring once. Trimming pared 1 base from V and 3 bases from J, leaving 14 bases between. The CDR3 loop spans 17 amino acids. The V gene's germline CDR1 is SGHNT and CDR2 YYREEE (reference sequence). The origin of this receptor is an adult who received the AZD1222 COVID-19 vaccine. The starting material was peripheral blood, obtained 28 days after the second AZD1222 dose. The rearrangement uses TRBV5-4 and TRBJ2-6; the D gene is possibly TRBD2 (7 bases). The CDR3 coding sequence is TGTGCCAGCAGCTTGAGGGGGGGAATCTTTGGGGCCAACGTCCTGACTTTC. Encoded protein: CASSLRGGIFGANVLTF.